The T cell receptor (beta chain) under discussion was sequenced for a study of blood T cell repertoires in COVID-19. Study-wide background: The United States, Italy and Spain were the sources of the acute and convalescent COVID-19 samples.

V lost 0 bases, J lost 7 bases, and 13 bases stayed unmatched. The CDR3 has 18 residues. In germline, CDR1 is LNHDA, CDR2 SQIVND (reference sequence). TCRdb's table, derived via immunoSEQ multiplex PCR, lists solely in-frame clones and lacks some. The sample lists under 45,000 clones; approximately 89% were seen once. V is TRBV19 and J is TRBJ1-5, with 9 bases that match TRBD1. Specimen: peripheral blood. The source of this sequence is a woman between 40 and 50 years old with acute or convalescent COVID-19. The CDR3, as DNA: TGTGCCAGTAGTATAGATTTTTTTCGGGGACAGGGACACCAGCCCCAGCATTTT. This sequence encodes CASSIDFFRGQGHQPQHF.